Included here is one TCR beta chain sequence, with context. No cognate antigen has been identified for it. Per-base quality was not reported, and no clone a single base away is much larger than it. The data are from a study of graft-versus-host responses after intestinal transplantation (dated by TCRdb to about 2021). Notes on the research overall: Recipients received multivisceral, liver-intestinal, or isolated intestinal transplants. After intestinal transplantation, graft-versus-host and host-versus-graft alloreactive T cell clones were followed in the graft, circulation and bone marrow using bulk TCR-beta CDR3 sequencing. A peak of at least 4% donor T cells among recipient peripheral blood mononuclear cells was the definition used for donor T cell macrochimerism. Every recipient was given anti-thymocyte globulin induction, followed by 3 to 4 years of maintenance tacrolimus and steroids. Of the approximately 24 intestinal transplant recipients enrolled in the cohort, one of whom was a retransplant, a few patients without pretransplant specimens were excluded. Alloreactive clones were identified by sequencing pre-transplant mixed lymphocyte reaction products and comparing these products with unstimulated pre-transplant donor and recipient T cells. Samples from a few later patients were sequenced in-house on an Illumina MiSeq with MiXCR processing rather than by the commercial service. The paper as a whole reports these results and caveats: GvH clones were detected in recipient bone marrow, and some of these GvH clones were observed earlier in ileal mucosa or blood, consistent with an intestinal mucosal origin. Early after transplant, declines in HvG clones were associated with peak levels of circulating GvH clones. In patients with donor T cell macrochimerism, the allografts had high GvH to HvG T cell clonal ratios. The conclusions were limited by the relatively low number and heterogeneity of the intestinal transplant patients.

Including the terminal cysteine and phenylalanine, the CDR3 comprises 17 residues. Of the read, only the CDR3 DNA is kept; its 51 bases are in frame from base 1. Based on the germline V gene (reference sequence), the CDR1 and CDR2 sequences are SGHNT and YYREEE. The V end gives up 3 bases and the J end 2 bases, leaving 9 bases in the junction not matched to a gene. The library was generated by the immunoSEQ multiplex PCR assay. For most patients, genomic DNA was isolated with the Qiagen DNeasy Blood and Tissue Kit and shipped frozen to Adaptive Biotechnologies for TCR sequencing. For most patients, genomic DNA was subjected to high-throughput TCR-beta CDR3 sequencing by Adaptive Biotechnologies. The original pipeline was this. TCR sequencing data for 15 to 20 patients were retrieved from Adaptive's ImmunoSEQ software; a few other patients were processed with MiXCR and VDJtools. To correct CD4 versus CD8 sorting errors, any sequence found in both subsets at a frequency ratio below 5:1 was removed. CDR3 nucleotide sequences shared by donor and recipient were removed because the origin of these sequences could not be assigned. To count as alloreactive, a clone needed at least 2-fold expansion over unstimulated cells and a minimum CFSE-low frequency of 0.002% (template counts) or 0.001% (read counts). Clones were considered mappable if detected in sequenced pre-transplant spleen, lymph node, or MLR CFSE-low populations of the donor or recipient. The cumulative frequency of alloreactive clones was calculated as a percentage of all sequences, weighted by copy number. Drawn from immuneACCESS, this table holds only the in-frame rearrangements with V and J called that TCRdb kept. Clones are partly lost; checked studies trace under half to an unresolved V gene and leave the rest unexplained. The V and J calls and clone size come from that table; D and trimming were worked out from the DNA. Counted in this sample were 85,000 to 100,000 clones; roughly 90% of them appeared once. The ten largest clonotypes hold under 0.4% of the sample.

The sample's time point label, decoded: cells obtained before transplantation from donor or recipient. CD3+CD4+ and CD3+CD8+ populations were FACS-sorted from unstimulated pre-transplant donor and recipient cells taken from spleen or lymph nodes. The source material was unstimulated CD4+ T cells sorted from spleen or lymph node cells, sampled before transplant. The receptor was isolated from a human donor who was the organ donor for an intestinal transplant. The rearranged chain carries TRBV5-4 and TRBJ1-2; the junction holds 11 bases that match TRBD1. The CDR3 corresponds to CASSSKQDRGRNYGYTF. The DNA reads TGTGCCAGCAGCTCGAAACAGGACAGGGGGCGAAACTATGGCTACACCTTC.